The rows below give T cell receptor beta chains drawn from one sample of a study of blood T cell repertoires in COVID-19. Measured with immunoSEQ multiplex PCR; TCRdb has only the in-frame clones, and not every one. The repertoire holds under 250,000 clones, with roughly 80% as singletons. Input material: peripheral blood. All receptors derive from a man aged 45-65 years with active or convalescent COVID-19. CDR3s include the opening cysteine and the closing phenylalanine or tryptophan. Each record gives: CDR3 DNA, CDR3 protein, V gene, J gene, D gene, clone size. D genes are given only for firm matches. Not all rows give a size; the values are once, few, many and, for expanded clones, a class.

DNA: TGTGCCACCAGCAGGGGACAGGGTCGTACGCTGTTTTTT
CDR3: CATSRGQGRTLFF
V: TRBV15
J: TRBJ1-4
D: TRBD1
size: once

DNA: TGTGCCAGCAGCTTAGGATCGTTTAGGGGGACAGGCCTCACAGATACGCAGTATTTT
CDR3: CASSLGSFRGTGLTDTQYF
V: TRBV7-9
J: TRBJ2-3
D: TRBD1
size: NA

DNA: TGTGCCAGCAGCTTTGGGGAGGGGACTGTGACCTACGAGCAGTACTTC
CDR3: CASSFGEGTVTYEQYF
V: TRBV5-5
J: TRBJ2-7
D: TRBD2
size: few

DNA: TGTGCCAGAAGCCGCGGGACTCCTCACCAGCCCCAGCATTTT
CDR3: CARSRGTPHQPQHF
V: TRBV5-3
J: TRBJ1-5
D: NA
size: NA

DNA: TGTGCCTGGTTGAAGGGGGTGAGCTCTGAAGCTTTCTTT
CDR3: CAWLKGVSSEAFF
V: TRBV30
J: TRBJ1-1
D: NA
size: NA

DNA: TGCAGCGCTTGGGGGGACTTCAAGGCAGATGAGCAGTTCTTC
CDR3: CSAWGDFKADEQFF
V: TRBV29-1
J: TRBJ2-1
D: NA
size: NA

DNA: TGTGCCAGCCGAGGGGGTGGTTTAGAGACCCAGTACTTC
CDR3: CASRGGGLETQYF
V: TRBV12-3/TRBV12-4
J: TRBJ2-5
D: NA
size: once

DNA: TGTGCCAGCAGCCCCAGCGTTAACACCGGGGAGCTGTTTTTT
CDR3: CASSPSVNTGELFF
V: TRBV2
J: TRBJ2-2
D: NA
size: few

DNA: TGTGCCAGCAGCCCCCTCATCGGAGGGAGGGGCAATCAGCCCCAGCATTTT
CDR3: CASSPLIGGRGNQPQHF
V: TRBV6-8
J: TRBJ1-5
D: NA
size: NA

DNA: TGTGCCAGCAGCTTAGTACGGGTGAACACTGAAGCTTTCTTT
CDR3: CASSLVRVNTEAFF
V: TRBV13
J: TRBJ1-1
D: NA
size: NA

DNA: TGCGCCAGCAGCCACCGAGGGGGTTCCCACTATGGCTACACCTTC
CDR3: CASSHRGGSHYGYTF
V: TRBV4-1
J: TRBJ1-2
D: NA
size: NA

DNA: TGTGCCTGCGCTGTCCCCTCAGGGTCTGGGCGAGAGCAGTACTTC
CDR3: CACAVPSGSGREQYF
V: TRBV30
J: TRBJ2-7
D: NA
size: NA

DNA: TGTGCCAGCAGGATGACAGGGGGCACAGATACGCAGTATTTT
CDR3: CASRMTGGTDTQYF
V: TRBV6-5
J: TRBJ2-3
D: TRBD1
size: NA

DNA: TGTGCCAGCAGACGGACAGCAGGATCGGAGACCCAGTACTTC
CDR3: CASRRTAGSETQYF
V: TRBV6-6
J: TRBJ2-5
D: NA
size: NA

DNA: TGCAGCGTTGACTCTCCAAGCGGTTACGAGCAGTACTTC
CDR3: CSVDSPSGYEQYF
V: TRBV29-1
J: TRBJ2-7
D: NA
size: NA

DNA: TGCGCCAGCAGCCTAGGACTACTTTCGAGGGAGGGTGAGCAGTTCTTC
CDR3: CASSLGLLSREGEQFF
V: TRBV5-1
J: TRBJ2-1
D: TRBD2
size: NA

DNA: TGTGCCAGCAGCCAGGAGCCGGGACAGAGTAATGAAAAACTGTTTTTT
CDR3: CASSQEPGQSNEKLFF
V: TRBV4-2
J: TRBJ1-4
D: TRBD1
size: NA

DNA: TGTGCCAGCAGCCAAGAACTAGCCGGAGATACGCAGTATTTT
CDR3: CASSQELAGDTQYF
V: TRBV4-2
J: TRBJ2-3
D: NA
size: NA

DNA: TGTGCCAGCAGCAAAGCGCTGGACAGTGGGTCACCCCTCCACTTT
CDR3: CASSKALDSGSPLHF
V: TRBV21-1
J: TRBJ1-6
D: NA
size: NA

DNA: TGTGCCAGCAGCTTGGACAGGGCTTATGGCTACACCTTC
CDR3: CASSLDRAYGYTF
V: TRBV5-6
J: TRBJ1-2
D: NA
size: NA

DNA: TGCGCCAGCAGCTTGGCGGATGGACTACTTGCTGGAAACACCATATATTTT
CDR3: CASSLADGLLAGNTIYF
V: TRBV5-1
J: TRBJ1-3
D: NA
size: NA

DNA: TGTGCCAGTAGTATCAGTGGGGCGGCAAGGGTGACAGGTCAGCCCCAGCATTTT
CDR3: CASSISGAARVTGQPQHF
V: TRBV19
J: TRBJ1-5
D: NA
size: few

DNA: TGTGCCAGCAGCCAATTGGGTGGGGGGGCCTACGAGCAGTACTTC
CDR3: CASSQLGGGAYEQYF
V: TRBV7-6
J: TRBJ2-7
D: TRBD2
size: NA

DNA: TGTGCCAGCAGCGTAGAAGGACAGGGGAATGAGCAGTTCTTC
CDR3: CASSVEGQGNEQFF
V: TRBV9
J: TRBJ2-1
D: TRBD1
size: NA

DNA: TGTGCCAGCAGCGCCGCGGGAGAGACCCAGTACTTC
CDR3: CASSAAGETQYF
V: TRBV7-9
J: TRBJ2-5
D: NA
size: once

DNA: TGTGCCAGCAGAATGACTCCCGCCGGGGAGCTGTTTTTT
CDR3: CASRMTPAGELFF
V: TRBV6-5
J: TRBJ2-2
D: NA
size: few

DNA: TGCGCCAGCAGCGGCGAAGACAGGGAAAAGTACTTC
CDR3: CASSGEDREKYF
V: TRBV5-1
J: TRBJ2-7
D: TRBD1
size: NA

DNA: TGTGCCAGTAGTACCTTAACCTTACTGTCTGGAAACACCATATATTTT
CDR3: CASSTLTLLSGNTIYF
V: TRBV19
J: TRBJ1-3
D: NA
size: NA

DNA: TGTGCCAGCAGCCTCCCGAACCTAGCGGCTAGCACAGATACGCAGTATTTT
CDR3: CASSLPNLAASTDTQYF
V: TRBV5-4
J: TRBJ2-3
D: TRBD2
size: NA

DNA: TGTGCCATCCTGGGACAGGGGACGGATACCATATATTTT
CDR3: CAILGQGTDTIYF
V: TRBV10-3
J: TRBJ1-3
D: TRBD1
size: NA

DNA: TGTGCCAGTAGCGACAGGGACATGAACACTGAAGCTTTCTTT
CDR3: CASSDRDMNTEAFF
V: TRBV19
J: TRBJ1-1
D: TRBD1
size: NA

DNA: TGTGCCTGGAGTGTGAGGGACAGGGTAGTGGGTGAAGCTTTCTTT
CDR3: CAWSVRDRVVGEAFF
V: TRBV30
J: TRBJ1-1
D: TRBD1
size: NA

DNA: TGTGCCTGGAGTCCCCATCCGGACACCGAGCAGTACTTC
CDR3: CAWSPHPDTEQYF
V: TRBV30
J: TRBJ2-7
D: NA
size: NA

DNA: TGTGCCAGCAGCTGGGACAAGAGAGAAAAACTGTTTTTT
CDR3: CASSWDKREKLFF
V: TRBV5-6
J: TRBJ1-4
D: NA
size: NA

DNA: TGTGCCAGCACCGGTGAGGGAGAAAAACTGTTTTTT
CDR3: CASTGEGEKLFF
V: TRBV7-9
J: TRBJ1-4
D: NA
size: NA

DNA: TGTGCCAGCAGCCAAGGTTTGGGACTAGTCGACTTC
CDR3: CASSQGLGLVDF
V: TRBV3-1/TRBV3-2
J: TRBJ2-4
D: TRBD2
size: NA

DNA: TGTGCTGCTTACCCGGGGACAGGTTCCTACGAGCAGTACTTC
CDR3: CAAYPGTGSYEQYF
V: TRBV6-5
J: TRBJ2-7
D: TRBD1
size: many

DNA: TGTGCCAGCAGTTACTCGGGACTGGGGTCCTACGAGCAGTACTTC
CDR3: CASSYSGLGSYEQYF
V: TRBV6-2/TRBV6-3
J: TRBJ2-7
D: NA
size: NA

DNA: TGTGCCAGCAGTTTCTCGAGAAATGAGCAGTTCTTC
CDR3: CASSFSRNEQFF
V: TRBV12-3/TRBV12-4
J: TRBJ2-1
D: NA
size: NA

DNA: TGTGCCAGCAGTTACACGACAGGGAAATTCCCCGGGGAGCTGTTTTTT
CDR3: CASSYTTGKFPGELFF
V: TRBV6-2/TRBV6-3
J: TRBJ2-2
D: TRBD1
size: NA

DNA: TGTGCCAGCAGTGAGGGACAGGGCCTAACCTCGGTCTATGGCTACACCTTC
CDR3: CASSEGQGLTSVYGYTF
V: TRBV28
J: TRBJ1-2
D: TRBD1
size: NA

DNA: TGTGCCAGCCTGAGTTCGGGTTCCGATACGCAGTATTTT
CDR3: CASLSSGSDTQYF
V: TRBV6-5
J: TRBJ2-3
D: NA
size: NA

DNA: TGTGCCAGCAGTAGTAGCGGGGGGGGATCCTACGAGCAGTACTTC
CDR3: CASSSSGGGSYEQYF
V: TRBV6-5
J: TRBJ2-7
D: TRBD2
size: few

DNA: TGTGCCAGCAGCCCACTAGGGGGTGGGAGCGGGGAGCTGTTTTTT
CDR3: CASSPLGGGSGELFF
V: TRBV7-2
J: TRBJ2-2
D: NA
size: NA

DNA: TGTGCCAGCAGCTTACTTACTAGCTACAATGAGCAGTTCTTC
CDR3: CASSLLTSYNEQFF
V: TRBV7-3
J: TRBJ2-1
D: NA
size: few